This T cell receptor (beta chain) was sequenced in a study of shared clonotypes between healthy human individuals. This CDR3 is 14 amino acids long. J was trimmed by 8 bases and V by 6 bases; bases with no gene match: 10. Germline CDR1 and CDR2: MNHEY and SVGAGI. Generated by immunoSEQ multiplex PCR, the TCRdb table keeps only in-frame clones and is missing some. Among under 600,000 clones, 90% to 97% were seen once, and the ten largest hold about 0.059%. The chain uses TRBV6-5 and TRBJ1-2; 9 nucleotides align to TRBD1. Sequencing was done on a sample of naive CD4+ T cells sorted from blood. The subset is: CD45RA+ positively selected. The clonotype originates from a woman aged 25 to 39 in good health. The CDR3 nucleotides read TGTGCCAGCAGGGGACAGGGAAGAACTGGGGGCTACACCTTC. As protein: CASRGQGRTGGYTF.